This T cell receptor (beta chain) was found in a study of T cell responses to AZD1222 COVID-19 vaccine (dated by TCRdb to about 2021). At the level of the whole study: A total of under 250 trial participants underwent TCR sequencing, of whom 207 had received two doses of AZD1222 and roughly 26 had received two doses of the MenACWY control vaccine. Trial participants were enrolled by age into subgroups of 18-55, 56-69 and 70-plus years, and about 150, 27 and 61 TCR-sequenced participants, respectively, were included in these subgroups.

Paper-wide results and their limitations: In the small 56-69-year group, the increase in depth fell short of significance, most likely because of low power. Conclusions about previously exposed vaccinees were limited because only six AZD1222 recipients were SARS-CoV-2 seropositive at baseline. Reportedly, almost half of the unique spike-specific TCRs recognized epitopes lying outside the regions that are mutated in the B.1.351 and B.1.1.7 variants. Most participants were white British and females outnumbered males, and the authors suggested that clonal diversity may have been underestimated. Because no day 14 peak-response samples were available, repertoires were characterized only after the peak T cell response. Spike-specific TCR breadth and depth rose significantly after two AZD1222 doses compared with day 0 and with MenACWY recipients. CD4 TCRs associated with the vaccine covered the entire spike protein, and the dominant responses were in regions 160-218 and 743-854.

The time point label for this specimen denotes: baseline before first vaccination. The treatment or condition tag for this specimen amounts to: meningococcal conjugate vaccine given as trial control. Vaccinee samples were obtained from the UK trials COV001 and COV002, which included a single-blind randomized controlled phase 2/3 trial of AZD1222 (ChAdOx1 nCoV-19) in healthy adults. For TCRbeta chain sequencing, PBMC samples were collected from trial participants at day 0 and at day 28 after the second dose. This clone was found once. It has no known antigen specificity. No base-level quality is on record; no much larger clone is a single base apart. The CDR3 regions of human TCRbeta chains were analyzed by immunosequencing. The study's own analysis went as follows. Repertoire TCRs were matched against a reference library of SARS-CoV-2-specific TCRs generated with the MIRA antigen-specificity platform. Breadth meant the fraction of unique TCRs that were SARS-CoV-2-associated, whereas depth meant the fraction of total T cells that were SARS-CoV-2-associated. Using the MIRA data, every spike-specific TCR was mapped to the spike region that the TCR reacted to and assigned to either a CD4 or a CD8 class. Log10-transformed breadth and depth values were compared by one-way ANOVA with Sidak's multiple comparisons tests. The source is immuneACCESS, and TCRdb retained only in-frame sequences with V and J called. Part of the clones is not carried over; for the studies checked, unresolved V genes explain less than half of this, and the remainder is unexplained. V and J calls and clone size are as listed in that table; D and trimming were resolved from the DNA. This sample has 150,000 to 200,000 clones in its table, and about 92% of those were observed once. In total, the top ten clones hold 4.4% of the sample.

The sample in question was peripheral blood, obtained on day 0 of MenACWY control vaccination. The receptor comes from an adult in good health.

The nucleotide sequence reads as follows: TGTGCCAGCAGCCAAGCCGGACTAGCGGGCTCCTTGAATACGCAGTATTTT. Its product reads: CASSQAGLAGSLNTQYF. The receptor chain draws on TRBV4-2 and TRBJ2-3, and TRBD2 aligns with 11 junction nucleotides. Counted from cysteine to phenylalanine, this CDR3 has 17 amino acids. This entry keeps only the CDR3 DNA: 51 bases, framed from base 1. Sequences LGHNA (CDR1) and YNFKEQ (CDR2) are obtained from the germline V gene. Germline trimming: 1 base from V, 7 bases from J; junction bases outside gene matches: 10.